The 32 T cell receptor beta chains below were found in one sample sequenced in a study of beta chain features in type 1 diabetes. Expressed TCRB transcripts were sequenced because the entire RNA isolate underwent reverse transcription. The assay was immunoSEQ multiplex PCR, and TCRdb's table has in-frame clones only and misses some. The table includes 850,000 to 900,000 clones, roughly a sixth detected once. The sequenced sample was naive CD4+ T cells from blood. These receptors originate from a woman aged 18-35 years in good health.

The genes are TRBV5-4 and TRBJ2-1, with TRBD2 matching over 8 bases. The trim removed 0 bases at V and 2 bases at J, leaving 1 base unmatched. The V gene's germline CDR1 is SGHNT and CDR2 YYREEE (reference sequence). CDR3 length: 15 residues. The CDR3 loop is CASSLGGRTYNEQFF. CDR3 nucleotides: TGTGCCAGCAGCTTGGGCGGGAGGACCTACAATGAGCAGTTCTTC.

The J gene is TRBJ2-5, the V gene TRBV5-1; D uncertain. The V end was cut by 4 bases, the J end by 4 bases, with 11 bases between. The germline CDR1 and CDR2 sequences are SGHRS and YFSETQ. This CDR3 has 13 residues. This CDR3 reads CASSIGFRETQYF. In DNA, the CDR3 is TGCGCCAGCAGCATAGGATTTAGAGAGACCCAGTACTTC. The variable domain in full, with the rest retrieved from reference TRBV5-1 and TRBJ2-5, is KAGVTQTPRYLIKTRGQQVTLSCSPISGHRSVSWYQQTPGQGLQFLFEYFSETQRNKGNFPGRFSGRQFSNSRSEMNVSTLELGDSALYLCASSIGFRETQYFGPGTRLLVL.

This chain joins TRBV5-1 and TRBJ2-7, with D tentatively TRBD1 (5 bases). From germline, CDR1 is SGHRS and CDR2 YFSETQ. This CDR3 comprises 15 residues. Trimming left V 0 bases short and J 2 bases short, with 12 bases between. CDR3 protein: CASSLVSGITYEQYF. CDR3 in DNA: TGCGCCAGCAGCTTGGTTTCAGGGATAACCTACGAGCAGTACTTC.

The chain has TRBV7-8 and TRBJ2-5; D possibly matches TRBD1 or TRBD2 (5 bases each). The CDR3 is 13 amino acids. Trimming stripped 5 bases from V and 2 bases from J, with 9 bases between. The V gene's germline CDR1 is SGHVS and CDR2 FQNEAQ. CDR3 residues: CASSGGPQETQYF. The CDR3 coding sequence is TGTGCCAGCAGCGGGGGACCTCAAGAGACCCAGTACTTC.

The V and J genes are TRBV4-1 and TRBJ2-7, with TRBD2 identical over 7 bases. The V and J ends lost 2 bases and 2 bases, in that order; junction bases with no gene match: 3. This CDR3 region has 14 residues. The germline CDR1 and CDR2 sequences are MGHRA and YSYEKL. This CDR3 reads CASSQPGRAYEQYF. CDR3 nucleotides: TGCGCCAGCAGCCAACCAGGGAGGGCCTACGAGCAGTACTTC.

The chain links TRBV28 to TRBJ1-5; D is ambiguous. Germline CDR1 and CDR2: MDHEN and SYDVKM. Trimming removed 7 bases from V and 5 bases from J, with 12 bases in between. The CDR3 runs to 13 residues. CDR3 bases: TGTGCCAGCAACGCGGGCAGGTATCAGCCCCAGCATTTT. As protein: CASNAGRYQPQHF.

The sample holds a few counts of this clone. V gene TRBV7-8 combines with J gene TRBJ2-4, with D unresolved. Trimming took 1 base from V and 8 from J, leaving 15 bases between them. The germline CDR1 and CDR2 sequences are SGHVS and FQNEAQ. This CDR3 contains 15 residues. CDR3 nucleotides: TGTGCCAGCAGCTTAGAGAGTAGACGAAGGGACATTCAGTACTTC. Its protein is CASSLESRRRDIQYF.

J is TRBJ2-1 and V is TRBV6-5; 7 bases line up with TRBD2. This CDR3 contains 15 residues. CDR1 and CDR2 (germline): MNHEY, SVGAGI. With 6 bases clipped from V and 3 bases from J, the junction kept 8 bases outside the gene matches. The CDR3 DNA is TGTGCCAGCAGCGATCAAGCGGGGAGCTACAATGAGCAGTTCTTC. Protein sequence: CASSDQAGSYNEQFF.

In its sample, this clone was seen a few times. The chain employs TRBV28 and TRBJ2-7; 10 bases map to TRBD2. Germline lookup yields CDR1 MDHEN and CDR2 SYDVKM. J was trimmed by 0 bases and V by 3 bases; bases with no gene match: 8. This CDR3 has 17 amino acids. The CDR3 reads CASSLLAGVGISYEQYF. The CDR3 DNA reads TGTGCCAGCAGTTTGCTAGCGGGAGTAGGTATCTCCTACGAGCAGTACTTC.

CDR3 residues: CASSLVPGLAVGRGTQYF. DNA for the CDR3: TGTGCCAGCAGCTTAGTGCCGGGACTAGCGGTAGGCCGGGGTACGCAGTATTTT. This chain links TRBV7-8 with TRBJ2-3; 11 bases are shared with TRBD2. J gave up 8 bases and V 1 base, and 14 bases lay outside the gene matches. The CDR3 consists of 18 residues. Germline V lookup: CDR1 SGHVS, CDR2 FQNEAQ.

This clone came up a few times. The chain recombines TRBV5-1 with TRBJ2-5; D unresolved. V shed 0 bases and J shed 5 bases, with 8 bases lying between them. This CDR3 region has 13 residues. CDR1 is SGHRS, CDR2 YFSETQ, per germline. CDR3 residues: CASSLERMETQYF. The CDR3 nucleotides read TGCGCCAGCAGCTTGGAACGGATGGAGACCCAGTACTTC.

CDR3 residues: CASSPRTSALKPETQYF. The CDR3 nucleotides read TGTGCCAGCAGCCCCAGGACTAGCGCCCTAAAACCAGAGACCCAGTACTTC. This chain links TRBV7-2 with TRBJ2-5; 9 bases map to TRBD2. Germline CDR1 and CDR2: SGHTA and FQGNSA. Trimming cost V 5 bases and J 4 bases; bases outside gene matches: 14. The CDR3 has 17 residues. Full variable domain (rest looked up from reference TRBV7-2 and TRBJ2-5): GAGVSQSPSNKVTEKGKDVELRCDPISGHTALYWYRQSLGQGLEFLIYFQGNSAPDKSGLPSDRFSAERTGGSVSTLTIQRTQQEDSAVYLCASSPRTSALKPETQYFGPGTRLLVL.

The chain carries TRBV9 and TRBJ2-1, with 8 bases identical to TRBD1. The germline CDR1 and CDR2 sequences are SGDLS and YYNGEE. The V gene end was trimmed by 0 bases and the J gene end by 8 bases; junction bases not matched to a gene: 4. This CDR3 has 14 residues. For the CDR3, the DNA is TGTGCCAGCAGCGTAGGGACAGGGAACGATGAGCAGTTCTTC. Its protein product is CASSVGTGNDEQFF.

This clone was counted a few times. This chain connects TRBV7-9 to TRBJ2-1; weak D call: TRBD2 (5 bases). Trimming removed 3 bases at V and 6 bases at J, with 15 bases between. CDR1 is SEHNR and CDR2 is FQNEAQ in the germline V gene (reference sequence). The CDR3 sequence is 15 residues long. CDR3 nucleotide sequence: TGTGCCAGCAGCTTTAAGGGAGCGTTGCTCAATGAGCAGTTCTTC. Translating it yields CASSFKGALLNEQFF. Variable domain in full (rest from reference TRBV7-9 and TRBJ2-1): DTGVSQNPRHKITKRGQNVTFRCDPISEHNRLYWYRQTLGQGPEFLTYFQNEAQLEKSRLLSDRFSAERPKGSFSTLEIQRTEQGDSAMYLCASSFKGALLNEQFFGPGTRLTVL.

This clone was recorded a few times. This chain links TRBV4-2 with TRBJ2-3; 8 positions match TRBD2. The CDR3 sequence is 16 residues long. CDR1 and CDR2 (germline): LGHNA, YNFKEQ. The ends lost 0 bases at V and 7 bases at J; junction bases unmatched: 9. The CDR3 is CASSQDSREGRNTQYF. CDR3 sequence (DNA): TGTGCCAGCAGCCAAGATTCCCGGGAGGGCCGTAATACGCAGTATTTT.

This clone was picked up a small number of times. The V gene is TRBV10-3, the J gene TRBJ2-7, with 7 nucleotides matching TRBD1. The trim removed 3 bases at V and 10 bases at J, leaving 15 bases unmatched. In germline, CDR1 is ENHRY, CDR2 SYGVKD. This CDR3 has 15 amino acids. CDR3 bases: TGTGCCATCAGTGATACGCGACAGGGTTTGGAACGTCAGTACTTC. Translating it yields CAISDTRQGLERQYF.

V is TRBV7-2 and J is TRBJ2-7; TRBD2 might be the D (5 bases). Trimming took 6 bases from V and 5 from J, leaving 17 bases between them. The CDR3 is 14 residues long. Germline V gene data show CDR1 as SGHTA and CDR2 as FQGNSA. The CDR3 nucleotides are TGTGCCAGCAGACCTAGACCGGGAATAGACGAGCAGTACTTC. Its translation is CASRPRPGIDEQYF.

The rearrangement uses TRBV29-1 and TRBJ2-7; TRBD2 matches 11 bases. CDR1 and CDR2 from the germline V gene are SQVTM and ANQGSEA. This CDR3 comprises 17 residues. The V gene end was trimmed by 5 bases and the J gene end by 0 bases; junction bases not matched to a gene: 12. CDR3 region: CSVRGRLTSGSSYEQYF. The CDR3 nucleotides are TGCAGCGTTCGCGGGAGGCTAACTAGCGGGAGCTCCTACGAGCAGTACTTC.

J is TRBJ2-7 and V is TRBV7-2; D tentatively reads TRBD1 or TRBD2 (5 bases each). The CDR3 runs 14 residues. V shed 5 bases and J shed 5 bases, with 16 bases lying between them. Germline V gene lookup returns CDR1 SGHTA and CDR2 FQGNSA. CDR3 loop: CASSLQVGEDEQYF. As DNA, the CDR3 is TGTGCCAGCAGCCTCCAGGTGGGGGAAGACGAGCAGTACTTC.

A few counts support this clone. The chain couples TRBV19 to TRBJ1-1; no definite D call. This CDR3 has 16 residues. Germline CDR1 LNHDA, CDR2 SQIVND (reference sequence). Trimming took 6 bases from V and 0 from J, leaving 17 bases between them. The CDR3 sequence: CASRAATGTLNTEAFF. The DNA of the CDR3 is TGTGCCAGTAGGGCGGCGACGGGCACTTTGAACACTGAAGCTTTCTTT.

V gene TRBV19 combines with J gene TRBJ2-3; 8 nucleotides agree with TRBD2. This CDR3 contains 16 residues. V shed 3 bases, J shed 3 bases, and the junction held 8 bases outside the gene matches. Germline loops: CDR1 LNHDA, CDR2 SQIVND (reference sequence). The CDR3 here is CASSIREGTRTDTQYF. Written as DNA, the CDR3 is TGTGCCAGTAGTATTCGGGAGGGCACGAGAACAGATACGCAGTATTTT.

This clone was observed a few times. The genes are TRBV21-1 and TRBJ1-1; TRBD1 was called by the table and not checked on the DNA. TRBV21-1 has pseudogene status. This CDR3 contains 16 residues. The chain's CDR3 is CASSKDREDLNTEAFF. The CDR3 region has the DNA TGTGCCAGCAGCAAAGACAGAGAAGACCTGAACACTGAAGCTTTCTTT.

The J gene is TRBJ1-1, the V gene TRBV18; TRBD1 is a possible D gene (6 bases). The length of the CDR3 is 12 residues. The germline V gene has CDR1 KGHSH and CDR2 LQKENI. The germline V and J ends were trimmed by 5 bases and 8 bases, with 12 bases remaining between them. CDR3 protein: CASSTRDIEAFF. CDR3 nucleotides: TGTGCCAGCTCAACCCGGGACATAGAAGCTTTCTTT. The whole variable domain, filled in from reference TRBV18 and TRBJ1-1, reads NAGVMQNPRHLVRRRGQEARLRCSPMKGHSHVYWYRQLPEEGLKFMVYLQKENIIDESGMPKERFSAEFPKEGPSILRIQQVVRGDSAAYFCASSTRDIEAFFGQGTRLTVV.

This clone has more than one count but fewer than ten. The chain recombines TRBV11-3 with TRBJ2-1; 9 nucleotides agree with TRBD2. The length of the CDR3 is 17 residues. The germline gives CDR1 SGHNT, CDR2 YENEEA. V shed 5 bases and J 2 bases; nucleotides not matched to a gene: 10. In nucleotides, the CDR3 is TGTGCCAGCAGCAAAGTCTTCTTAGCGGGAGCCTACAATGAGCAGTTCTTC. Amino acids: CASSKVFLAGAYNEQFF.

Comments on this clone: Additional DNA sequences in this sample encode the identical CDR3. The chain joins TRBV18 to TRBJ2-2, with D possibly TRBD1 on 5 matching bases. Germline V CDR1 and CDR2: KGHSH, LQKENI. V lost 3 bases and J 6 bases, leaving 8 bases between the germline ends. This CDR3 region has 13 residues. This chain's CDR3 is CASSPQGPGELFF. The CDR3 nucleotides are TGTGCCAGCTCACCCCAGGGTCCCGGGGAGCTGTTTTTT.

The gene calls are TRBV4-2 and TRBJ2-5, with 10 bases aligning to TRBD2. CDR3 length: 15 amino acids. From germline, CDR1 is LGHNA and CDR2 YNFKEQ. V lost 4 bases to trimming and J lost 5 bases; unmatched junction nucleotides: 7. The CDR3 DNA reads TGTGCCAGCAGCCCAAAGCGGGAGGGCCGGGAGACCCAGTACTTC. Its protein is CASSPKREGRETQYF.

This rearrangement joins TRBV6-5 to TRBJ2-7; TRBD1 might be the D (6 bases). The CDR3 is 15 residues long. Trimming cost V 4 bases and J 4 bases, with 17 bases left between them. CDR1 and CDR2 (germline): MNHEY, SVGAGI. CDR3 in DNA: TGTGCCAGCAGTTTTTCACCGGGACATATATACGAGCAGTACTTC. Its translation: CASSFSPGHIYEQYF.

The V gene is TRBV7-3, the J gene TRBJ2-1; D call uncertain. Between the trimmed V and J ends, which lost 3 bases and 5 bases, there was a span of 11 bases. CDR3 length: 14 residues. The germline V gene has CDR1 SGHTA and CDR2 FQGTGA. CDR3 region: CASSFDSINNEQFF. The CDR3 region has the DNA TGTGCCAGCAGCTTCGATTCCATAAACAATGAGCAGTTCTTC.

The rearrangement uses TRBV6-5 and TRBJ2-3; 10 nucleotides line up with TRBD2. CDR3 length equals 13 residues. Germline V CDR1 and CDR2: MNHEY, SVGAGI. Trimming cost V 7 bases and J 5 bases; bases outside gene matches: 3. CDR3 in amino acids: CASTLAGGDTQYF. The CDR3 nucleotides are TGTGCCAGCACCTTAGCGGGGGGAGATACGCAGTATTTT.

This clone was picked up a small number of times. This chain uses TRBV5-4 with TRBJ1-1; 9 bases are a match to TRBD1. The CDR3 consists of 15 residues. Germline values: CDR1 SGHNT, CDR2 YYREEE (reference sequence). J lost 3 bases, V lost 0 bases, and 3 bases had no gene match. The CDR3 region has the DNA TGTGCCAGCAGCTTGGGGGACAGGGTCTACACTGAAGCTTTCTTT. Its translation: CASSLGDRVYTEAFF. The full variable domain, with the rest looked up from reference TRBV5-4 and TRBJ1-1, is ETGVTQSPTHLIKTRGQQVTLRCSSQSGHNTVSWYQQALGQGPQFIFQYYREEENGRGNFPPRFSGLQFPNYSSELNVNALELDDSALYLCASSLGDRVYTEAFFGQGTRLTVV.

The CDR3 bases are TGTGCCAGCACCTCGGGACGAGATTTTCAGCCCCAGCATTTT. It specifies CASTSGRDFQPQHF. The chain joins TRBV2 to TRBJ1-5; the D gene is possibly TRBD1 (5 bases). Trimming took off 7 bases at V and 6 bases at J, with 16 bases between the two ends. Germline V gene sequence: CDR1 SNHLY, CDR2 FYNNEI. CDR3 size: 14 residues.

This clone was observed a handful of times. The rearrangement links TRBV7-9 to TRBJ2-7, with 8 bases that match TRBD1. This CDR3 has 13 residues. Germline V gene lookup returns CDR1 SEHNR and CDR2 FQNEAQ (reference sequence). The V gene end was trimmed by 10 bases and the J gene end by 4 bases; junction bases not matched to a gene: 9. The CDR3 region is CATQGQGAYEQYF. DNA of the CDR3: TGTGCCACCCAGGGTCAGGGGGCTTACGAGCAGTACTTC.